This record looks at one TCR beta chain sequence and its context. Participant reports of clinical history set cohort assignment. The data originate from a study of blood T cell repertoires in COVID-19. Study overall: The study drew acute and convalescent COVID-19 samples from the United States, Italy and Spain. PBMCs, B-cell-depleted T cells, or T cells were the source of the cDNA or gDNA that made up the material.

Profiled with immunoSEQ multiplex PCR; TCRdb holds only in-frame clones, not every one. The sample carries 300,000 to 350,000 clones, approximately 85% recorded once. The CDR3 totals 15 residues. V lost 5 bases and J 12 bases, leaving 24 bases between the germline ends. Germline V CDR1 and CDR2: SGHNT, YYREEE (reference sequence). This TCR was sampled from a man aged 30-40 years who had recovered from COVID-19. Material for sequencing was PBMCs or T cells enriched from blood (not recorded which). The rearrangement uses TRBV5-4 and TRBJ2-1; possible D gene TRBD2, 7 bases. CDR3 in DNA: TGTGCCAGCAGGGTGGGGGGGCGATGGTCTCTTCGGCAGTTCTTC. This sequence encodes CASRVGGRWSLRQFF.